Shown below are 20 T cell receptor beta chains from a single sample sequenced in a study of blood T cells in healthy people across ages. The authors ran a second PCR of about 6 to 11 cycles using a sample-barcoded 5' primer and a J-beta primer mix. One entry per CDR3 protein results from TCRdb running MiXCR on the 5' RACE reads. The table records some 700,000 distinct CDR3 sequences, about 24% of them present only once. The specimen was blood. Every receptor here comes from an older man in good health.

This clonotype came up a few times. CDR3 nucleotide sequence: TGTGCCAGCTCACCTGAACAGGGGGCTAGGACTGAAGCTTTCTTT. It yields the protein CASSPEQGARTEAFF. The chain has TRBV18 and TRBJ1-1; 9 bases agree with TRBD1. CDR1 is KGHSH and CDR2 is LQKENI in the germline V gene. Germline trimming cut 3 bases from V and 5 bases from J; bases unmatched to any gene: 7. CDR3 length equals 15 residues. Full variable domain (remainder filled in from reference TRBV18 and TRBJ1-1): NAGVMQNPRHLVRRRGQEARLRCSPMKGHSHVYWYRQLPEEGLKFMVYLQKENIIDESGMPKERFSAEFPKEGPSILRIQQVVRGDSAAYFCASSPEQGARTEAFFGQGTRLTVV.

The CDR3 spells CSAPDRSKQETQYF. The CDR3 DNA sequence: TGCAGTGCCCCGGACAGGAGTAAACAAGAGACCCAGTACTTC. The chain recombines TRBV20-1 with TRBJ2-5; 7 positions agree with TRBD1. The CDR3 length is 14 residues. Trimming cost V 6 bases and J 2 bases; bases outside gene matches: 9. The germline gives CDR1 DFQATT, CDR2 SNEGSKA (reference sequence).

This clonotype was counted between two and nine times. This chain links TRBV6-1 with TRBJ1-2; 8 positions agree with TRBD1. V lost 6 bases, J lost 2 bases, and 5 bases stayed unmatched. Germline values: CDR1 MNHNS, CDR2 SASEGT. The CDR3 totals 14 residues. The CDR3 sequence is CASRPGQANYGYTF. The CDR3 region has the DNA TGTGCCAGCAGACCGGGACAGGCGAACTATGGCTACACCTTC.

The chain recombines TRBV3-1 with TRBJ2-4; D possibly uses TRBD1 or TRBD2 (5 bases each). This CDR3 has 16 residues. The germline V gene has CDR1 LGHDT and CDR2 YNNKEL (reference sequence). Trimming cost V 1 base and J 10 bases, with 20 bases left between them. CDR3 amino acids: CASSQVSRGSPGIQYF. The CDR3 DNA reads as TGTGCCAGCAGCCAAGTTAGTCGGGGCTCCCCGGGGATTCAGTACTTC.

There are a few counts of this clonotype. This chain joins TRBV2 and TRBJ2-1; 15 bases are shared with TRBD2. CDR1 is SNHLY, CDR2 FYNNEI, per germline. Unmatched junction bases numbered 8, after V lost 5 bases and J lost 6 bases. CDR3 length: 17 residues. The chain's CDR3 is CASSSRTSGGASNEQFF. The CDR3 region has the DNA TGTGCCAGCAGTTCCCGGACTAGCGGGGGGGCTAGCAATGAGCAGTTCTTC.

In regard to this clonotype: This CDR3 fails to terminate in the conserved phenylalanine or tryptophan, so it likely reflects a read error. The rearrangement joins TRBV9 to TRBJ2-2, with TRBD1 as a possible D gene (6 bases). The CDR3 is 15 residues long. V was pared by 1 base and J by 2 bases, with 9 bases between. Germline V lookup: CDR1 SGDLS, CDR2 YYNGEE. As DNA, the CDR3 is TGTGCCAGCAGCGTACGCAGGGGAAACACCGGGGAGCTGTTTTCT. Its translation: CASSVRRGNTGELFS.

CDR3 sequence: CASSQGHTGELFF. In DNA, the CDR3 is TGCGCCAGCAGCCAAGGACACACCGGGGAGCTGTTTTTT. J is TRBJ2-2 and V is TRBV4-1, with unresolved D. The CDR3 has 13 residues. From germline, CDR1 is MGHRA and CDR2 YSYEKL. Trimming took off 1 base at V and 3 bases at J, with 3 bases between the two ends.

There are a few counts of this clonotype. The chain carries TRBV10-3 and TRBJ1-1, with TRBD1 matching over 9 bases. Germline V gene lookup returns CDR1 ENHRY and CDR2 SYGVKD. This CDR3 spans 14 amino acids. Losses at the gene ends were 10 bases for V and 1 base for J; bases not matched to a gene: 7. CDR3 bases: TGTGCCACCGGAAACAGGGGGCCGAACACTGAAGCTTTCTTT. It codes for CATGNRGPNTEAFF.

Concerning this clonotype: A much larger clone differs from this one at a single base, so this may be a read error. The chain couples TRBV9 to TRBJ2-3, with no clear D. The CDR3 sequence is 14 residues long. Germline V lookup: CDR1 SGDLS, CDR2 YYNGEE. The V and J ends lost 3 bases and 5 bases respectively, with 13 bases between them. This CDR3 reads CASSDGRTVDTQYF. In DNA form, the CDR3 reads TGTGCCAGCAGCGACGGACGGACGGTAGATACGCAGTATTTT.

The rearrangement uses TRBV7-2 and TRBJ1-2, with D possibly TRBD1 on 5 matching bases. V was clipped by 0 bases and J by 4 bases, with 9 bases between them. The CDR3 is 14 residues long. The germline V gene encodes CDR1 SGHTA and CDR2 FQGNSA. The CDR3 sequence is CASSLAGDVYGYTF. For the CDR3, the DNA is TGTGCCAGCAGCTTAGCTGGGGACGTCTATGGCTACACCTTC. Looking up the rest from reference TRBV7-2 and TRBJ1-2 gives the full variable domain: GAGVSQSPSNKVTEKGKDVELRCDPISGHTALYWYRQSLGQGLEFLIYFQGNSAPDKSGLPSDRFSAERTGGSVSTLTIQRTQQEDSAVYLCASSLAGDVYGYTFGSGTRLTVV.

The CDR3 DNA follows: TGTGCCAGCTCACCACCTGCGCGGAGGGGTAATGAGCAGTTCTTC. It encodes CASSPPARRGNEQFF. The V gene is TRBV18, the J gene TRBJ2-5, with a tentative D call TRBD2 (6 bases). The tail of the sequence fits TRBJ2-1 better, so the J call may be wrong. Germline V gives CDR1 KGHSH, CDR2 LQKENI. The CDR3 covers 15 residues.

A few counts support this clonotype. The chain is built from TRBV5-5 and TRBJ2-1, with 9 bases identical to TRBD2. Looked up from germline, CDR1 is SGHKS and CDR2 is YYEKEE (reference sequence). V shed 1 base and J 4 bases; nucleotides not matched to a gene: 3. The CDR3 has 15 residues. The CDR3 spells CASSLLAGFYNEQFF. Written as DNA, the CDR3 is TGTGCCAGCAGCTTGCTAGCGGGATTTTACAATGAGCAGTTCTTC.

The chain combines TRBV7-2 with TRBJ2-1; 8 bases align to TRBD1. Germline values: CDR1 SGHTA, CDR2 FQGNSA. J was trimmed by 3 bases and V by 5 bases; bases with no gene match: 9. The CDR3 spans 16 residues. The CDR3, as DNA: TGTGCCAGCAGCCCTCCGGGACAGGTTATCTACAATGAGCAGTTCTTC. Translating gives CASSPPGQVIYNEQFF.

This clonotype turned up a few times. The chain combines TRBV27 with TRBJ2-3; 8 bases match TRBD2. Germline V lookup: CDR1 MNHEY, CDR2 SMNVEV (reference sequence). With V trimmed by 7 bases and J by 6 bases, 9 bases remained unmatched. The CDR3 length is 14 residues. CDR3 DNA sequence: TGTGCCAGCACTTACGGGACTAGGTCCGATACGCAGTATTTT. Its protein is CASTYGTRSDTQYF.

This clonotype appeared a few times. V and J are TRBV24-1 and TRBJ1-2, with a weak D call TRBD1 (5 bases). Trimming shortened V by 7 bases and J by 0 bases, and 11 bases separated the two germline ends. Looked up from germline, CDR1 is KGHDR and CDR2 is SFDVKD. There are 14 residues in the CDR3. This CDR3 is CATSQGDPNYGYTF. Written as DNA, the CDR3 is TGTGCCACCAGCCAGGGAGACCCTAACTATGGCTACACCTTC.

This rearrangement joins TRBV19 to TRBJ2-1, with D possibly being TRBD2 (6 bases). This CDR3 has 15 residues. CDR1 and CDR2 (germline): LNHDA, SQIVND (reference sequence). The V gene lost 6 bases and the J gene lost 3 bases, with 15 bases spanning the gap. The CDR3 sequence is CASRAPGGIYNEQFF. CDR3 sequence (DNA): TGTGCCAGTAGGGCCCCCGGGGGTATCTACAATGAGCAGTTCTTC.

The chain is built from TRBV2 and TRBJ2-3, with D tentatively TRBD2 (6 bases). Looked up from germline, CDR1 is SNHLY and CDR2 is FYNNEI. Trimming pared 7 bases from V and 6 bases from J, leaving 11 bases between. The CDR3 is 12 residues long. The CDR3 bases are TGTGCCAGCACGGGGGTATCCGATACGCAGTATTTT. Residues: CASTGVSDTQYF.

Ten or more counts support this clonotype. The genes are TRBV28 and TRBJ1-1; D unclear. The CDR3 has 14 amino acids. Trimming removed 3 bases from V and 4 bases from J, with 12 bases in between. Germline CDR1 reads MDHEN; CDR2 reads SYDVKM. CDR3 protein: CASSFQTRGTEAFF. The DNA for the CDR3 is TGTGCCAGCAGTTTTCAGACCCGCGGCACTGAAGCTTTCTTT.

Points on this clonotype: The junction does not match germline at one end; this may be a read error. The gene calls are TRBV24-1 and TRBJ2-1; 16 positions match TRBD2. The CDR3 covers 20 residues. The germline CDR1 and CDR2 sequences are KGHDR and SFDVKD. The CDR3 here is CPTSETGLAGGQDLYNEQFF. CDR3 bases: TGTCCCACCAGTGAAACGGGACTAGCGGGGGGGCAGGATCTCTACAATGAGCAGTTCTTC.

This clonotype was detected only a few times. The chain employs TRBV11-2 and TRBJ1-6; the D gene is possibly TRBD1 (6 bases). Trimming took off 7 bases at V and 7 bases at J, with 14 bases between the two ends. CDR1 and CDR2 (germline): SGHAT, FQNNGV. The CDR3 spans 14 residues. The CDR3, as DNA: TGTGCCAGCAACACCTGGGGGGCGAATTCACCCCTCCACTTT. This gives the protein CASNTWGANSPLHF.